The 19 T cell receptor beta chains below were found in one sample sequenced in a study of blood T cell repertoires in COVID-19. The method was immunoSEQ multiplex PCR; TCRdb's version includes in-frame clones alone and lacks a portion of them. This table has 85,000 to 120,000 clones, around 84% appearing once. Sequencing was performed on peripheral blood. These TCRs come from a man in his fifties or sixties with active or convalescent COVID-19.

CDR3 nucleotide sequence: TGTGCCAGTAGTATGGGGACAGGGGGCGGTCAGCCCCAGCATTTT. Translated, it gives CASSMGTGGGQPQHF. J is TRBJ1-5 and V is TRBV19; 12 bases match TRBD1. Germline V CDR1 and CDR2: LNHDA, SQIVND (reference sequence). The CDR3 spans 15 residues. V dropped 3 bases and J dropped 6; count of bases not matched to a gene: 3. The full variable domain, in which reference TRBV19 and TRBJ1-5 provide the parts outside the CDR3, is DGGITQSPKYLFRKEGQNVTLSCEQNLNHDAMYWYRQDPGQGLRLIYYSQIVNDFQKGDIAEGYSVSREKKESFPLTVTSAQKNPTAFYLCASSMGTGGGQPQHFGDGTRLSIL.

The rearrangement links TRBV5-4 to TRBJ2-1, with TRBD2 matching 9 bases. Germline V gene data show CDR1 as SGHNT and CDR2 as YYREEE (reference sequence). Germline trimming cut 4 bases from V and 8 bases from J; bases unmatched to any gene: 7. The CDR3 extends over 14 amino acids. The CDR3 bases are TGTGCCAGCAGCGAGGGGACTAGCAAGGATGAGCAGTTCTTC. It translates to CASSEGTSKDEQFF.

This chain links TRBV6-2 or TRBV6-3 with TRBJ2-2; D is perhaps TRBD1 (5 bases). Trimming removed 0 bases from V and 0 bases from J, with 5 bases in between. The CDR3 spans 15 residues. Germline assignment: CDR1 MNHEY and CDR2 SVGEGT. CDR3 residues: CASSYSDTNTGELFF. The CDR3, as DNA: TGTGCCAGCAGTTACTCGGACACGAACACCGGGGAGCTGTTTTTT.

This rearrangement joins TRBV2 to TRBJ2-2; TRBD1 matches at 11 bases. This CDR3 comprises 17 residues. In germline, CDR1 is SNHLY, CDR2 FYNNEI. V lost 3 bases and J lost 1; bases outside the gene matches: 4. The CDR3 DNA sequence: TGTGCCAGCAGTGACCCCGGGACAGGGGGGAACACCGGGGAGCTGTTTTTT. Translated: CASSDPGTGGNTGELFF.

The J gene is TRBJ1-5, the V gene TRBV7-8; TRBD1 might be the D (6 bases). The CDR3 is 15 amino acids. Trimming removed 5 bases from V and 3 bases from J, with 14 bases in between. Per the germline V gene, CDR1 is SGHVS and CDR2 is FQNEAQ. CDR3: CASSPNHRDNQPQHF. The DNA of the CDR3 is TGTGCCAGCAGCCCAAATCACAGGGACAATCAGCCCCAGCATTTT. Combining the CDR3 with reference TRBV7-8 and TRBJ1-5 gives the whole variable domain GAGVSQSPRYKVAKRGQDVALRCDPISGHVSLFWYQQALGQGPEFLTYFQNEAQLDKSGLPSDRFFAERPEGSVSTLKIQRTQQEDSAVYLCASSPNHRDNQPQHFGDGTRLSIL.

The gene calls are TRBV5-5 and TRBJ2-1; TRBD1 matches at 9 bases. Germline CDR1 is SGHKS and CDR2 is YYEKEE (reference sequence). CDR3 length: 15 amino acids. V lost 0 bases to trimming and J lost 4 bases; unmatched junction nucleotides: 2. The CDR3 DNA reads TGTGCCAGCAGCTTGGTGGGGACAGGGTACAATGAGCAGTTCTTC. Its protein product is CASSLVGTGYNEQFF. Full variable domain (rest looked up from reference TRBV5-5 and TRBJ2-1): DAGVTQSPTHLIKTRGQQVTLRCSPISGHKSVSWYQQVLGQGPQFIFQYYEKEERGRGNFPDRFSARQFPNYSSELNVNALLLGDSALYLCASSLVGTGYNEQFFGPGTRLTVL.

The J gene is TRBJ1-5, the V gene TRBV2; D is uncertain. The germline CDR1 and CDR2 sequences are SNHLY and FYNNEI. Trimming pared 3 bases from V and 4 bases from J, leaving 7 bases between. CDR3 size: 13 residues. CDR3 DNA sequence: TGTGCCAGCAGTGACGACGGGAATCAGCCCCAGCATTTT. Its translation is CASSDDGNQPQHF.

The CDR3 nucleotides are TGTGCCAGCGGACTTTCTAGCGGGGGGCCAGGGGATACGCAGTATTTT. It is translated as CASGLSSGGPGDTQYF. The J gene is TRBJ2-3, the V gene TRBV27; 11 positions match TRBD2. CDR1 is MNHEY and CDR2 is SMNVEV in the germline V gene (reference sequence). This CDR3 spans 16 amino acids. The trim removed 8 bases at V and 6 bases at J, leaving 13 bases unmatched.

The chain employs TRBV3-1 (or the pseudogene TRBV3-2) and TRBJ1-5, with unresolved D. Trimming took off 3 bases at V and 0 bases at J, with 9 bases between the two ends. From germline, CDR1 is LGHDT and CDR2 YNNKEL (reference sequence). The CDR3 is 15 residues long. CDR3 protein: CASSHSDYSNQPQHF. The CDR3, as DNA: TGTGCCAGCAGCCATTCAGACTATAGCAATCAGCCCCAGCATTTT.

The CDR3 loop reads CASSPGQTTNEKLFF. In DNA, the CDR3 is TGTGCCAGCAGCCCCGGACAGACAACTAATGAAAAACTGTTTTTT. The rearrangement uses TRBV9 and TRBJ1-4, with D maybe TRBD1 (6 bases). Looked up from germline, CDR1 is SGDLS and CDR2 is YYNGEE. This CDR3 spans 15 amino acids. The V end lost 4 bases, the J end lost 0 bases, and 10 bases lay between the germline ends. The entire variable domain, with the rest obtained from reference TRBV9 and TRBJ1-4, is as follows: DSGVTQTPKHLITATGQRVTLRCSPRSGDLSVYWYQQSLDQGLQFLIQYYNGEERAKGNILERFSAQQFPDLHSELNLSSLELGDSALYFCASSPGQTTNEKLFFGSGTQLSVL.

The chain recombines TRBV5-5 with TRBJ1-1; possible D gene TRBD1, 6 bases. Germline-derived CDR1 and CDR2 are SGHKS and YYEKEE (reference sequence). Trimming took 0 bases from V and 2 from J, leaving 14 bases between them. The CDR3 totals 16 residues. CDR3 DNA: TGTGCCAGCAGCTTGGATGTATGGGGGGGCAACACTGAAGCTTTCTTT. Residues: CASSLDVWGGNTEAFF.

This clone was seen once. The chain carries TRBV28 and TRBJ2-7; tentatively, D is TRBD2 (5 bases). Trimming shortened V by 6 bases and J by 3 bases, and 18 bases separated the two germline ends. The germline gives CDR1 MDHEN, CDR2 SYDVKM. There are 15 residues in the CDR3. CDR3 amino acids: CASSSPLGLHYEQYV. DNA of the CDR3: TGTGCCAGCAGCTCACCCCTCGGACTGCACTACGAGCAGTACGTC.

The V gene is TRBV12-5, the J gene TRBJ1-1, with a weak D call TRBD1 (5 bases). Germline lookup yields CDR1 LGHNT and CDR2 FRNRAP. The CDR3 runs 12 residues. The ends were cut back, 1 base at V and 11 bases at J, with 11 bases in the middle. In nucleotides, the CDR3 is TGTGCTAGTGGTTTGGCAGGGATCGGTGCTTTCTTT. It specifies CASGLAGIGAFF. The full variable domain, its missing parts supplied by reference TRBV12-5 and TRBJ1-1, is DARVTQTPRHKVTEMGQEVTMRCQPILGHNTVFWYRQTMMQGLELLAYFRNRAPLDDSGMPKDRFSAEMPDATLATLKIQPSEPRDSAVYFCASGLAGIGAFFGQGTRLTVV.

The sample holds a few counts of this clone. This chain connects TRBV12-5 to TRBJ2-5; 11 bases map to TRBD2. From germline, CDR1 is LGHNT and CDR2 FRNRAP. Germline trimming cut 7 bases from V and 5 bases from J; bases unmatched to any gene: 9. The CDR3 runs to 15 residues. The chain's CDR3 is CASAASGGNQETQYF. CDR3 bases: TGTGCTAGTGCGGCTAGCGGGGGGAATCAGGAGACCCAGTACTTC.

The chain carries TRBV20-1 and TRBJ1-2, with D possibly matching TRBD1 (5 bases). The germline V gene has CDR1 DFQATT and CDR2 SNEGSKA (reference sequence). CDR3 length: 11 residues. The ends were cut back, 6 bases at V and 4 bases at J, with 9 bases in the middle. CDR3 region: CSARVGYGYTF. CDR3 coding DNA: TGCAGTGCCAGGGTAGGCTATGGCTACACCTTC.

A single count supports this clone. The V gene is TRBV28, the J gene TRBJ2-1; the D is unclear. V was clipped by 6 bases and J by 8 bases, with 17 bases between them. Per the germline V gene, CDR1 is MDHEN and CDR2 is SYDVKM. The CDR3 runs 14 residues. The CDR3 bases are TGTGCCAGCAGCCCACTATCCACGAGGCATGAGCAGTTCTTC. Translated: CASSPLSTRHEQFF.

Written as DNA, the CDR3 is TGTGCCTGGAGTGTAGCTAGCGGCAGCACAGATACGCAGTATTTT. It yields the protein CAWSVASGSTDTQYF. The chain couples TRBV30 to TRBJ2-3, with 7 nucleotides matching TRBD2. V trimming: 0 bases; J trimming: 0 bases; junction bases outside the gene matches: 3. Germline V gene data show CDR1 as GTSNPN and CDR2 as SVGIG (reference sequence). The CDR3 sequence is 15 residues long.

The CDR3, as DNA: TGTGCCATCAGCCCCAGGGTAAGCACAGATACGCAGTATTTT. It translates to CAISPRVSTDTQYF. The V gene is TRBV10-3, the J gene TRBJ2-3, with D possibly TRBD1 on 5 matching bases. The ends were cut back, 6 bases at V and 0 bases at J, with 10 bases in the middle. The CDR3 is made up of 14 amino acids. Per the germline V gene, CDR1 is ENHRY and CDR2 is SYGVKD.

The rearrangement uses TRBV7-8 and TRBJ1-1, with D maybe TRBD1 (5 bases). CDR1 SGHVS and CDR2 FQNEAQ come from the germline V gene. V lost 5 bases, J lost 0 bases, and 13 bases lay in between. This CDR3 is 15 amino acids long. CDR3 in DNA: TGTGCCAGCAGCGCCATCGGAGGGGTGAACACTGAAGCTTTCTTT. It yields the protein CASSAIGGVNTEAFF. The full variable domain, its missing parts supplied by reference TRBV7-8 and TRBJ1-1, is GAGVSQSPRYKVAKRGQDVALRCDPISGHVSLFWYQQALGQGPEFLTYFQNEAQLDKSGLPSDRFFAERPEGSVSTLKIQRTQQEDSAVYLCASSAIGGVNTEAFFGQGTRLTVV.